What follows are 21 T cell receptor beta chains derived from one specimen sequenced in a study of vaccination effects on CD4 cells after COVID-19. Sequencing used immunoSEQ multiplex PCR; TCRdb keeps in-frame clones, though not all of them. Of approximately 28,000 clones listed, around 75% were seen once; the top ten hold 5.8%. These TCRs are of unknown antigen specificity. Antigen-specific CD4+ T cell clonotypes were called by their expansion after viral peptide-pool culture in ViraFEST. The authors isolated CD4+ T cells after about 10 days of culture. Participants were vaccinated with two doses of either the BNT162b2 or mRNA-1273 vaccine. Specimen: CD4+ T cells from PBMCs cultured with SARS-CoV-2 spike peptides, collected after COVID-19 vaccination. These receptors all come from a human donor who received a COVID-19 vaccine. Some clones in this sample may be carry-over from other donors' samples.

CDR3 DNA sequence: TGTGCCAGCAGTGTGGGCCTAACGAACACTGAAGCTTTCTTT. Encoded protein: CASSVGLTNTEAFF. This chain connects TRBV2 to TRBJ1-1; no clear D. The CDR3 runs 14 residues. Germline CDR1 and CDR2: SNHLY and FYNNEI. V was clipped by 4 bases and J by 1 base, with 10 bases between them.

This sequence joins TRBV2 and TRBJ1-1; 8 bases are a match to TRBD1. With 3 bases clipped from V and 10 bases from J, the junction kept 10 bases outside the gene matches. The CDR3 has 14 residues. The germline V gene has CDR1 SNHLY and CDR2 FYNNEI. In DNA form, the CDR3 reads TGTGCCAGCAGTGACAGGGGGCGCTTCCATGGAGCTTTCTTT. Encoded protein: CASSDRGRFHGAFF.

This rearrangement joins TRBV7-3 to TRBJ2-1; 12 positions match TRBD2. This CDR3 is 16 amino acids long. V shed 0 bases, J shed 9 bases, and the junction held 6 bases outside the gene matches. In germline, CDR1 is SGHTA, CDR2 FQGTGA. The CDR3 protein is CASSLTPSGGGAEQFF. In DNA form, the CDR3 reads TGTGCCAGCAGCTTAACCCCTAGCGGGGGGGGCGCTGAGCAGTTCTTC.

The chain has TRBV10-2 and TRBJ1-3; D is unclear. This CDR3 has 15 amino acids. The ends were cut back, 2 bases at V and 0 bases at J, with 8 bases in the middle. Germline lookup yields CDR1 WSHSY and CDR2 SAAADI. Here the CDR3 reads CASSEMRDSGNTIYF. DNA of the CDR3: TGCGCCAGCAGTGAGATGCGGGACTCTGGAAACACCATATATTTT.

V gene TRBV18 combines with J gene TRBJ2-2, with D uncertain. The V gene's germline CDR1 is KGHSH and CDR2 LQKENI. Trimming removed 1 base from V and 2 bases from J, with 8 bases in between. This CDR3 has 15 amino acids. The CDR3 DNA sequence: TGTGCCAGCTCACCACAGGGTGTTAACACCGGGGAGCTGTTTTTT. Its protein is CASSPQGVNTGELFF.

This clone was seen a single time. The chain carries TRBV7-2 and TRBJ2-7; D remains ambiguous. This CDR3 is 13 amino acids long. CDR1 is SGHTA, CDR2 FQGNSA, per germline. V was trimmed by 5 bases and J by 2 bases, leaving 10 bases between them. The CDR3 loop is CASSPSMAYEQYV. The CDR3 region has the DNA TGTGCCAGCAGCCCGAGTATGGCCTACGAGCAGTACGTC.

This clone was seen just once. V and J are TRBV18 and TRBJ2-3; D not certain. Germline-derived CDR1 and CDR2 are KGHSH and LQKENI. The CDR3 loop spans 16 amino acids. V gave up 4 bases and J gave up 0 bases, with 14 bases separating them. DNA of the CDR3: TGTGCCAGCTCACGTTCGGTGGGTGGTAGCACAGATACGCAGTATTTT. Protein sequence: CASSRSVGGSTDTQYF.

This clone was picked up a small number of times. The chain recombines TRBV9 with TRBJ2-2, with D hard to call. The CDR3 consists of 14 residues. Germline values: CDR1 SGDLS, CDR2 YYNGEE. V was shortened by 1 base and J by 4 bases, with 8 bases between the two germline ends. The CDR3 loop is CASSVRWSTGELFF. The CDR3 region has the DNA TGTGCCAGCAGCGTAAGGTGGAGCACCGGGGAGCTGTTTTTT.

This clone was seen just once. The genes are TRBV5-8 and TRBJ1-5; 9 nucleotides match TRBD1. The CDR3 extends over 16 amino acids. Germline V CDR1 and CDR2: SGHTS, YDEGEE. Trimming removed 4 bases from V and 3 bases from J; junction bases left unmatched: 8. DNA for the CDR3: TGTGCCAGCAGCAGGACCGGGACAGGGAACAATCAGCCCCAGCATTTT. This codes for CASSRTGTGNNQPQHF.

V usage is TRBV18 and J usage is TRBJ1-5; maybe TRBD1 (5 bases). CDR1 KGHSH and CDR2 LQKENI come from the germline V gene. V was cut by 4 bases and J by 0 bases, with 16 bases left in between. The CDR3 consists of 17 residues. CDR3 sequence (DNA): TGTGCCAGCTCACGTAATTCGGGACTAAATAGCAATCAGCCCCAGCATTTT. It translates to CASSRNSGLNSNQPQHF.

This sequence joins TRBV6-5 and TRBJ2-5; D is unresolved. This CDR3 comprises 14 residues. Deletions cut 6 bases from V and 2 bases from J, with 13 bases between. CDR1 MNHEY and CDR2 SVGAGI come from the germline V gene. The CDR3, as DNA: TGTGCCAGCAGAAGCAGAGGCACGCAAGAGACCCAGTACTTC. Translating gives CASRSRGTQETQYF.

This sequence joins TRBV19 and TRBJ1-2; the match to TRBD1 covers 7 bases. The V gene end was trimmed by 2 bases and the J gene end by 3 bases; junction bases not matched to a gene: 12. Germline CDR1 is LNHDA and CDR2 is SQIVND (reference sequence). The CDR3 has 17 amino acids. CDR3 sequence: CASSIKGTAEGYYGYTF. CDR3 DNA: TGTGCCAGTAGTATAAAGGGGACAGCGGAGGGCTACTATGGCTACACCTTC.

This clone was observed a handful of times. The rearrangement uses TRBV7-9 and TRBJ1-1; D perhaps matches TRBD1 (5 bases). Germline lookup yields CDR1 SEHNR and CDR2 FQNEAQ (reference sequence). Trimming pared 5 bases from V and 3 bases from J, leaving 13 bases between. This CDR3 region has 14 residues. CDR3 DNA sequence: TGTGCCAGCAGCCAGTCCCGGGGGTACACTGAAGCTTTCTTT. Translating it yields CASSQSRGYTEAFF.

The CDR3 coding sequence is TGCGCCAGCAGCTTGGCCAGTGCAGATACGCAGTATTTT. Translating gives CASSLASADTQYF. The chain employs TRBV5-1 and TRBJ2-3, with unresolved D. Germline CDR1 is SGHRS and CDR2 is YFSETQ. V lost 0 bases, J lost 4 bases, and 6 bases lay in between. The CDR3 spans 13 residues.

The chain joins TRBV28 to TRBJ2-1, with D maybe TRBD1 (5 bases). From germline, CDR1 is MDHEN and CDR2 SYDVKM. V was pared by 9 bases and J by 2 bases, with 17 bases between. CDR3 length: 15 residues. The DNA for the CDR3 is TGTGCCAGTTCATCGCAGGGTGCGCCCTACAATGAGCAGTTCTTC. It specifies CASSSQGAPYNEQFF.

CDR3 sequence reads: CASSKQGANNEQFF. CDR3 nucleotides: TGTGCCAGCAGCAAACAGGGGGCTAACAATGAGCAGTTCTTC. V usage is TRBV7-2 and J usage is TRBJ2-1; 9 bases line up with TRBD1. CDR1 and CDR2 (germline): SGHTA, FQGNSA. The CDR3 covers 14 residues. V lost 5 bases, J lost 5 bases, and 4 bases stayed unmatched.

The V call is TRBV4-1, the J call TRBJ2-5; TRBD2 matches at 10 bases. Trimming cost V 0 bases and J 3 bases; bases outside gene matches: 13. The germline gives CDR1 MGHRA, CDR2 YSYEKL. The CDR3 sequence is 19 residues long. The CDR3 spells CASSQDPSFSGGPKETQYF. CDR3 nucleotide sequence: TGCGCCAGCAGCCAAGATCCCTCATTTAGCGGGGGGCCGAAAGAGACCCAGTACTTC.

The rearrangement uses TRBV10-3 and TRBJ2-5; weak D call: TRBD1 (5 bases). The CDR3 spans 12 residues. Germline-derived CDR1 and CDR2 are ENHRY and SYGVKD. V lost 8 bases to trimming and J lost 4 bases, with 11 bases between them. In DNA, the CDR3 is TGTGCCATCCAGGGTATGGGAGAGACCCAGTACTTC. Its protein is CAIQGMGETQYF.

This clone was observed a single time. The V gene is TRBV14, the J gene TRBJ1-1; D is unresolved. There are 17 residues in the CDR3. The germline gives CDR1 SGHDN, CDR2 FVKESK. V was trimmed by 5 bases and J by 7 bases, leaving 26 bases between them. CDR3 sequence: CASSTRRMGISLNEAFF. The CDR3 bases are TGTGCCAGCAGCACCCGACGGATGGGCATAAGTTTGAATGAAGCTTTCTTT.

The V and J genes are TRBV5-1 and TRBJ1-1; 8 bases are shared with TRBD1. With 4 bases clipped from V and 4 bases from J, the junction kept 6 bases outside the gene matches. Germline CDR1 reads SGHRS; CDR2 reads YFSETQ. The CDR3 contains 14 residues. CDR3 loop: CASSGQGGGTEAFF. The CDR3 DNA follows: TGCGCCAGCAGCGGACAGGGCGGTGGCACTGAAGCTTTCTTT.

The chain employs TRBV18 and TRBJ1-2; TRBD1 might be the D (6 bases). Looked up from germline, CDR1 is KGHSH and CDR2 is LQKENI. This CDR3 contains 13 residues. The ends were cut back, 2 bases at V and 8 bases at J, with 12 bases in the middle. The CDR3 DNA is TGTGCCAGCTCACCAGGAGGGGGGAACGGCTACACCTTC. As protein: CASSPGGGNGYTF.